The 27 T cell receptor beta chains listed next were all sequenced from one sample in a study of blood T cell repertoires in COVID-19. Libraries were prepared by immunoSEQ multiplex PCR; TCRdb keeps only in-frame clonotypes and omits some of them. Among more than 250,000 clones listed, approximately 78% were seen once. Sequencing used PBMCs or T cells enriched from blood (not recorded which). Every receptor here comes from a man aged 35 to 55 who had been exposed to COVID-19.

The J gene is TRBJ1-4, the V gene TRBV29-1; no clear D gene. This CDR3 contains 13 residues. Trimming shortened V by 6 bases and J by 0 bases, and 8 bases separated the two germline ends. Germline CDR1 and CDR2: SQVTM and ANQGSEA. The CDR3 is CSVTGATNEKLFF. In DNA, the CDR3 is TGCAGCGTGACGGGAGCAACTAATGAAAAACTGTTTTTT.

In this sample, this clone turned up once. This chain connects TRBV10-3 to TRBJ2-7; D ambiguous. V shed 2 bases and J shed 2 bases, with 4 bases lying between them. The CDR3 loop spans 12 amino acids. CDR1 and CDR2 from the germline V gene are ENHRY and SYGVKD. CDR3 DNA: TGTGCCATCAGTGAGCAGACCTACGAGCAGTACTTC. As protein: CAISEQTYEQYF.

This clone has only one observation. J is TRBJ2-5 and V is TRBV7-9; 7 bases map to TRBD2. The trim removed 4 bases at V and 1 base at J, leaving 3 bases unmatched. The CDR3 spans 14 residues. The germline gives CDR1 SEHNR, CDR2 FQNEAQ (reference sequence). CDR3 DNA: TGTGCCAGCAGCTCGGGGAGGGTCCAAGAGACCCAGTACTTC. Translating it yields CASSSGRVQETQYF.

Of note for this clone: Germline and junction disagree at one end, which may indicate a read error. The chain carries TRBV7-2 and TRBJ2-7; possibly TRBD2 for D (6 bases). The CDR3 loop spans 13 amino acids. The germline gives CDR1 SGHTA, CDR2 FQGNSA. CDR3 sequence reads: CASSLALDYVLIF. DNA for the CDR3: TGTGCCAGCAGCTTAGCTTTGGACTACGTATTAATCTTC. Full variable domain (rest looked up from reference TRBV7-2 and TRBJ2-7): GAGVSQSPSNKVTEKGKDVELRCDPISGHTALYWYRQSLGQGLEFLIYFQGNSAPDKSGLPSDRFSAERTGGSVSTLTIQRTQQEDSAVYLCASSLALDYVLIFGPGTRLTVT.

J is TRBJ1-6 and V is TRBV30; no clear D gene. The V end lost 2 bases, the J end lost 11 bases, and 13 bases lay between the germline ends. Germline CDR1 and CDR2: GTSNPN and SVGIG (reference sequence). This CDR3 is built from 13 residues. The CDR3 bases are TGTGCCTGGAGTCGAGGGCTTGCAACACCCCTCCACTTT. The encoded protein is CAWSRGLATPLHF.

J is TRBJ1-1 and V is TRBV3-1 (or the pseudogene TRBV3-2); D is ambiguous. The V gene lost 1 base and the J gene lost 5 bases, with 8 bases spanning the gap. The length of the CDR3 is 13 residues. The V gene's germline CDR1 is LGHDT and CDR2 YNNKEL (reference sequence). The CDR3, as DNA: TGTGCCAGCAGCCAAGTCCCCGGGACTGAAGCTTTCTTT. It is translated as CASSQVPGTEAFF.

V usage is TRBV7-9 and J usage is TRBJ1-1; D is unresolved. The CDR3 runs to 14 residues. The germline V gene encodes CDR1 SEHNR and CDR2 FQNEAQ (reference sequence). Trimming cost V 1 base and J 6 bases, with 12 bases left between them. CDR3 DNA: TGTGCCAGCAGCTTAGATGCGGCGGTTTCTGAAGCTTTCTTT. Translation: CASSLDAAVSEAFF.

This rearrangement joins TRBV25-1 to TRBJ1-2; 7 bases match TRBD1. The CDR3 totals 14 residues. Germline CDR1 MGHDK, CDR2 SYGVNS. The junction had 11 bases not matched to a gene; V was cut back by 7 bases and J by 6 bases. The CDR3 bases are TGTGCCAGCACCCCCTTGGGACAGTTCAATGGCTACACCTTC. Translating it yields CASTPLGQFNGYTF.

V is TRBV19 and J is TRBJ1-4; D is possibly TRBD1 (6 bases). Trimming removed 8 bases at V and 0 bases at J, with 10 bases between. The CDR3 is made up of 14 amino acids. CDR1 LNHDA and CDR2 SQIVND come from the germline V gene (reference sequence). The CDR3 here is CASAEGATNEKLFF. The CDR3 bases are TGTGCCAGTGCCGAGGGGGCAACTAATGAAAAACTGTTTTTT.

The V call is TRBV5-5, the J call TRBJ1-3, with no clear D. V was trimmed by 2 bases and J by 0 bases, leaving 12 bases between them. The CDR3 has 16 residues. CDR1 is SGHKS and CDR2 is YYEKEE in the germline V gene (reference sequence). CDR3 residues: CASSLLGSVSGNTIYF. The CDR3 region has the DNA TGTGCCAGCAGCTTACTAGGCTCGGTCTCTGGAAACACCATATATTTT.

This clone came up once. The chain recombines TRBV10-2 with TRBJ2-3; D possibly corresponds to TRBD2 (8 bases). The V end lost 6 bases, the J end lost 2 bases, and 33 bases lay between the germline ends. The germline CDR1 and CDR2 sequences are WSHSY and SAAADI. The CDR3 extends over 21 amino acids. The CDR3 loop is CASRGGAYRWYSGNVTDTQYF. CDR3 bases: TGCGCCAGCAGAGGGGGCGCCTACCGGTGGTATAGCGGGAATGTCACAGATACGCAGTATTTT.

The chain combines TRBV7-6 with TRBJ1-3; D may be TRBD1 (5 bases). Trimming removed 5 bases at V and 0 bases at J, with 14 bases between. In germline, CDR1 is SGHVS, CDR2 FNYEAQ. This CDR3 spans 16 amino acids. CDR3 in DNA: TGTGCCAGCAGCCGTACGGAGGGGAACTCTGGAAACACCATATATTTT. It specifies CASSRTEGNSGNTIYF.

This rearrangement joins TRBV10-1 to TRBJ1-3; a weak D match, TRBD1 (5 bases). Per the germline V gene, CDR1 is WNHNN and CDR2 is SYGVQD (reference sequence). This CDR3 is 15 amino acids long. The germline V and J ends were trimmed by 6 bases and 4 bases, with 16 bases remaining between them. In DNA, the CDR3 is TGCGCCAGCAGCGACACTAAGGGGCCCGGAAACACCATATATTTT. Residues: CASSDTKGPGNTIYF.

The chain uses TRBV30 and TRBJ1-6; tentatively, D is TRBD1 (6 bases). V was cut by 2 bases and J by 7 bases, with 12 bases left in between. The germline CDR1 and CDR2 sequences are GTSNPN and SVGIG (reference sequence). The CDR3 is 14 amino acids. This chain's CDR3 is CAWSRGGENSPLHF. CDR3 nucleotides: TGTGCCTGGAGTAGAGGGGGGGAAAATTCACCCCTCCACTTT.

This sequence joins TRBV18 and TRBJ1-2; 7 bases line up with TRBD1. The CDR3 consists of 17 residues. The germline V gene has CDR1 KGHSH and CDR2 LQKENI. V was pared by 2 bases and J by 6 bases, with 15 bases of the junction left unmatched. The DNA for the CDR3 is TGTGCCAGCTCACCAGGGTGGGCGGGACAGAAAGACGATGGCTACACCTTC. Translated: CASSPGWAGQKDDGYTF.

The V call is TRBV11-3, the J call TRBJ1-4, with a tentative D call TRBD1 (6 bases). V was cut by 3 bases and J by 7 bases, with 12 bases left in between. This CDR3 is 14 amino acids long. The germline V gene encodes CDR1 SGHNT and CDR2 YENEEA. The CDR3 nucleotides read TGTGCCAGCAGCTTTGGACAGACGGGTGAAAAACTGTTTTTT. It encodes CASSFGQTGEKLFF.

The CDR3 nucleotides read TGTGCCAGCAGCTTGGGGACAGGGGAGTACGAAAAACTGTTTTTT. As protein: CASSLGTGEYEKLFF. The rearrangement uses TRBV5-8 and TRBJ1-4; 9 bases align to TRBD1. This CDR3 is built from 15 residues. CDR1 SGHTS and CDR2 YDEGEE come from the germline V gene. V was pared by 0 bases and J by 8 bases, with 5 bases of the junction left unmatched.

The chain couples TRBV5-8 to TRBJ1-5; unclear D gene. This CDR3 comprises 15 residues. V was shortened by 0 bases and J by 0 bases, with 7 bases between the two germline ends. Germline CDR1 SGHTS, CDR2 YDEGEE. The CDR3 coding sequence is TGTGCCAGCAGCTTGGTTCAGATTAGCAATCAGCCCCAGCATTTT. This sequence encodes CASSLVQISNQPQHF.

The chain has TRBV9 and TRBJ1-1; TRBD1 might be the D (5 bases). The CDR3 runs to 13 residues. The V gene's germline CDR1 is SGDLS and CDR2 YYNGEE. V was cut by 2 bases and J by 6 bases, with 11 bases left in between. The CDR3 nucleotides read TGTGCCAGCAGCGTGCATACGGGGGCTGAAGCTTTCTTT. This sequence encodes CASSVHTGAEAFF.

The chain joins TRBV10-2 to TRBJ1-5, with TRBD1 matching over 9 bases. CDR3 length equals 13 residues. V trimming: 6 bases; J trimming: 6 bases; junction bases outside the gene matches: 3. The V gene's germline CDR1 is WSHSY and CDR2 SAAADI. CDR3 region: CASSLGQGQPQHF. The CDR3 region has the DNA TGCGCCAGCAGCCTGGGACAGGGTCAGCCCCAGCATTTT.

CDR3 sequence (DNA): TGTGCCAGCAGTTTTTTGGCCGAGCAGTACTTC. Encoded protein: CASSFLAEQYF. The chain couples TRBV12-3 or TRBV12-4 to TRBJ2-7; D not certain. This CDR3 is built from 11 residues. Trimming pared 3 bases from V and 6 bases from J, leaving 6 bases between.

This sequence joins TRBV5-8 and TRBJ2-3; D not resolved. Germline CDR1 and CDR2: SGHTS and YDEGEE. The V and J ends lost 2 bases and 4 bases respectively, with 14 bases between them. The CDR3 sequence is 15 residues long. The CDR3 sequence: CASSFVQFEADTQYF. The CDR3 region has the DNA TGTGCCAGCAGCTTCGTACAGTTTGAAGCAGATACGCAGTATTTT.

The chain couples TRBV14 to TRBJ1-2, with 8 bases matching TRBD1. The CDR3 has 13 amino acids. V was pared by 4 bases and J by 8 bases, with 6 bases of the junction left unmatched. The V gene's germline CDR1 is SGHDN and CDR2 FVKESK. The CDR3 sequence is CASSPDRVSGYTF. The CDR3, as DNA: TGTGCCAGCAGCCCGGACAGGGTGAGCGGCTACACCTTC.

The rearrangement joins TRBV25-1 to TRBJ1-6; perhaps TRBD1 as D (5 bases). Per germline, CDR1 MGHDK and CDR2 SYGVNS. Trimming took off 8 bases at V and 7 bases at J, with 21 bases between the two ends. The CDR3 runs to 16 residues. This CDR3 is CASSLGRGEGNSPLHF. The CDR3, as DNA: TGTGCCAGCTCCCTTGGGAGGGGCGAGGGGAATTCACCCCTCCACTTT.

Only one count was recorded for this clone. CDR3 loop: CAISTTSGRDNEQFF. CDR3 sequence (DNA): TGTGCCATCAGTACTACTAGCGGGAGGGACAATGAGCAGTTCTTC. The chain employs TRBV10-3 and TRBJ2-1; 13 positions agree with TRBD2. V was clipped by 5 bases and J by 5 bases; unmatched bases: 3. This CDR3 is built from 15 residues. The germline CDR1 and CDR2 sequences are ENHRY and SYGVKD.

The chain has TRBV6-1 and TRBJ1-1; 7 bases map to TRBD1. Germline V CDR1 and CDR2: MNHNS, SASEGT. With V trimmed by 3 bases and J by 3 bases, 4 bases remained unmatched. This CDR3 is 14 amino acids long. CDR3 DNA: TGTGCCAGCAGTGAGACAGGGATGTACACTGAAGCTTTCTTT. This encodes CASSETGMYTEAFF.

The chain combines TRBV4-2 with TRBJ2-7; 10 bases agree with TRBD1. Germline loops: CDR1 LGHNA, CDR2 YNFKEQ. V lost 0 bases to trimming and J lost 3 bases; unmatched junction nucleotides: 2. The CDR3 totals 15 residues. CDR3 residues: CASSQEGTGVYEQYF. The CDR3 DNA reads TGTGCCAGCAGCCAAGAAGGGACAGGGGTCTACGAGCAGTACTTC.